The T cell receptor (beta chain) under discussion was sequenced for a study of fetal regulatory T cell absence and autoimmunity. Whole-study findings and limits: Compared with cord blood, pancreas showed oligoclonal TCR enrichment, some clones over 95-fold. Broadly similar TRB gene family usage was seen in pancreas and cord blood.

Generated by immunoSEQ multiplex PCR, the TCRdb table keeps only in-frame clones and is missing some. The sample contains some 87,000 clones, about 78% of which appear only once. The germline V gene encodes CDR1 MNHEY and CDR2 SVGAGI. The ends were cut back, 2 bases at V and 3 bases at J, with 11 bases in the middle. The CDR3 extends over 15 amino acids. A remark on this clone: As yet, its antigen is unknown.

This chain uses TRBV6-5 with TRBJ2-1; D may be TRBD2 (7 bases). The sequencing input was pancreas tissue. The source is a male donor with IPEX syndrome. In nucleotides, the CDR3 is TGTGCCAGCAGTTACAGGGGGGGTGGCTACAATGAGCAGTTCTTC. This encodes CASSYRGGGYNEQFF.